Listed below are T cell receptor beta chains from one sample, sequenced in a study of blood T cell repertoires in COVID-19. Only in-frame clones appear in the TCRdb table, and some are missing; sequencing was by immunoSEQ multiplex PCR. The data contain fewer than 200,000 clones, roughly 88% of them seen just once; the ten biggest clones take up roughly 9%. Sequencing was performed on PBMCs or T cells enriched from blood (not recorded which). These receptors were collected from a woman aged 18-29 years who had recovered from COVID-19. Both conserved end residues are part of each CDR3. Fields, in order: D gene, V gene, J gene, clone size, CDR3 DNA, CDR3 protein. The D gene is left open where the match is weak. Clone size is not always given. Where it is, it says once, few, many or a class for expanded clones.

>TRBD1|TRBV24-1|TRBJ1-1|.
TGTGCCTCACAGGGGGCGTGGGACACTGAAGCTTTCTTT
CASQGAWDTEAFF
>TRBD1|TRBV3-1/TRBV3-2|TRBJ1-1|.
TGTGCCAGCAGCCAGACCGGGACAGGGATGAGAGCTGAAGCTTTCTTT
CASSQTGTGMRAEAFF
>TRBD1|TRBV5-1|TRBJ1-6|.
TGCGCCAGCAGCGTGGACAGGGCAAGTGATTCACCCCTCCACTTT
CASSVDRASDSPLHF
>TRBD1|TRBV5-6|TRBJ2-7|many
TGTGCCAGCAGCTCGCAGACAGGGGTAGGGGACGAGCAGTACTTC
CASSSQTGVGDEQYF
>TRBD1|TRBV11-2|TRBJ2-7|.
TGTGCCAGCAGCCCAAGGGGGACAGGTAACGAGCAGTACTTC
CASSPRGTGNEQYF
>.|TRBV7-2|TRBJ2-3|.
TGTGCCAGCAGGGAGCGGGCGAGCACAGATACGCAGTATTTT
CASRERASTDTQYF
>.|TRBV19|TRBJ1-2|.
TGTGCCAGTAGTACAACCTTGTTAGCTAACTATGGCTACACCTTC
CASSTTLLANYGYTF
>TRBD2|TRBV20-1|TRBJ2-3|.
TGCAGTGCTAGTGCAAATAGCGGGGGGCGAACAGATACGCAGTATTTT
CSASANSGGRTDTQYF
>TRBD1|TRBV29-1|TRBJ1-2|.
TGCAGCGTAAGGCTCGGACAGGATGGCTACACCTTC
CSVRLGQDGYTF
>.|TRBV20-1|TRBJ1-1|.
TGCAGTGCAACCAGGGTAACTGAAGCTTTCTTT
CSATRVTEAFF
>TRBD1|TRBV11-3|TRBJ2-6|once
TGTGCCAGCAGCTTAGGACAGGGGGACTCTGGGGCCAACGTCCTGACTTTC
CASSLGQGDSGANVLTF
>.|TRBV7-3|TRBJ2-2|.
TGTGCCAGCAGCCGTTCGGGGGAGAGCGGGGAGCTGTTTTTT
CASSRSGESGELFF
>TRBD2|TRBV3-1/TRBV3-2|TRBJ2-7|.
TGTGCCAGCAGCCGAGACAGCGGGACTAGAGGTTACGAGCAGTACTTC
CASSRDSGTRGYEQYF
>TRBD1|TRBV7-2|TRBJ1-4|.
TGTGCCAGCAGCCAACAAGGGACAGCTAATGAAAAACTGTTTTTT
CASSQQGTANEKLFF
>TRBD1|TRBV7-8|TRBJ2-2|few
TGTGCCACCCTGAACACAGGGGGCGCGTCGAACACCGGGGAGCTGTTTTTT
CATLNTGGASNTGELFF
>.|TRBV24-1|TRBJ2-5|.
TGTGCCACCAGTGATCCAAGCCCGGGACTCTCACCATGGTACCAAGAGACCCAGTACTTC
CATSDPSPGLSPWYQETQYF